This is a list of T cell receptor beta chains from one sample in a study of shared T cell receptors in the human thymus. Sequenced by immunoSEQ multiplex PCR; TCRdb stores in-frame clones only, minus some. The sample yields about 380,000 clones, around 93% seen once. The specimen was thymocytes. The receptors derive from a human donor. The CDR3 runs from the conserved cysteine through the conserved F or W. The D gene is left open where the match is weak. Clone sizes are given selectively: once, few, many, or a class where the clone is expanded.

size: .; J: TRBJ2-7; V: TRBV30; D: TRBD2; DNA: TGTGCCTGGAGTCCACGGACTAGCGGGAGAGACGAGCAGTACTTC; CDR3: CAWSPRTSGRDEQYF
size: .; J: TRBJ2-7; V: TRBV7-2; D: .; DNA: TGTGCCAGCAGCTTATGGGAACATTCAGGCGATAGCTCCTACGAGCAGTACTTC; CDR3: CASSLWEHSGDSSYEQYF
size: .; J: TRBJ2-7; V: TRBV6-5; D: .; DNA: TGTGCCAGCAACAACAGGGAAACAGACTACGAGCAGTACTTC; CDR3: CASNNRETDYEQYF
size: .; J: TRBJ1-2; V: TRBV7-3; D: .; DNA: TGTGCCAGCAGCTTAAAGGTGGGGCACGGCTACACCTTC; CDR3: CASSLKVGHGYTF
size: .; J: TRBJ2-7; V: TRBV7-8; D: .; DNA: TGTGCCAGCAGCTCGGCGGGTCAAATCTCCTACGAGCAGTACTTC; CDR3: CASSSAGQISYEQYF
size: once; J: TRBJ1-2; V: TRBV15; D: .; DNA: TGTGCCACCAGCAGAGACCCTCTCGGGGATAGCTATGGCTACACCTTC; CDR3: CATSRDPLGDSYGYTF
size: .; J: TRBJ2-7; V: TRBV4-1; D: .; DNA: TGCGCCAGCAGCCAAAGGGAGCTGGGCTACGAGCAGTACTTC; CDR3: CASSQRELGYEQYF
size: .; J: TRBJ2-6; V: TRBV5-1; D: .; DNA: TGCGCCAGCAGCTTGGGGGCTGGGGCCAACGTCCTGACTTTC; CDR3: CASSLGAGANVLTF
size: .; J: TRBJ2-7; V: TRBV28; D: .; DNA: TGTGCCAGCAGTTCTTACTATACTAGTACTTCAGCCGAGCAGTACTTC; CDR3: CASSSYYTSTSAEQYF
size: .; J: TRBJ2-1; V: TRBV5-1; D: TRBD2; DNA: TGCGCCAGCAGCCGATCCGGGACTAGCAACTCCTACAATGAGCAGTTCTTC; CDR3: CASSRSGTSNSYNEQFF
size: .; J: TRBJ2-3; V: TRBV28; D: TRBD2; DNA: TGTGCCAGCAGTTCCAGTTTAGCGGGAGTCGCAGATACGCAGTATTTT; CDR3: CASSSSLAGVADTQYF
size: .; J: TRBJ2-7; V: TRBV30; D: TRBD2; DNA: TGTGCCTGGAGTGTTAAGATAGCGGGAAGCTCCTACGAGCAGTACTTC; CDR3: CAWSVKIAGSSYEQYF
size: once; J: TRBJ2-3; V: TRBV28; D: TRBD2; DNA: TGTGCCAGCAGTTTGGCTCTAAGACTAGCGGGTTCAGATACGCAGTATTTT; CDR3: CASSLALRLAGSDTQYF
size: .; J: TRBJ1-2; V: TRBV6-5; D: TRBD1; DNA: TGTGCCAGCAGGGGGACAGGGGGCCACTATGGCTACACCTTC; CDR3: CASRGTGGHYGYTF
size: .; J: TRBJ2-7; V: TRBV5-1; D: TRBD1; DNA: TGCGCCAGCAGCTTGGCGGCAGGGGGCCTGGGAGAGCAGTACTTC; CDR3: CASSLAAGGLGEQYF
size: .; J: TRBJ2-7; V: TRBV5-1; D: TRBD1; DNA: TGCGCCAGCAGCCCGCACCTGACAGGGCGGAGCGAGCAGTACTTC; CDR3: CASSPHLTGRSEQYF
size: .; J: TRBJ2-3; V: TRBV11-2; D: .; DNA: TGTGCCAGCAGCTTCTTCTCCGGTATGGCAGATACGCAGTATTTT; CDR3: CASSFFSGMADTQYF
size: .; J: TRBJ2-2; V: TRBV2; D: .; DNA: TGTGCCACCTCAGTGGTGTTCACCGGGGAGCTGTTTTTT; CDR3: CATSVVFTGELFF
size: .; J: TRBJ1-2; V: TRBV2; D: TRBD1; DNA: TGTGCCAGCAGACCATCGGACAGGGCCAGCTATGGCTACACCTTC; CDR3: CASRPSDRASYGYTF
size: once; J: TRBJ1-1; V: TRBV4-1; D: .; DNA: TGCGCCAGCAGCCAAGATCTGGGCCGGGGACACGGGAACACTGAAGCTTTCTTT; CDR3: CASSQDLGRGHGNTEAFF
size: .; J: TRBJ2-3; V: TRBV28; D: TRBD1; DNA: TGTGCCAGCAGTTTCCGGGACAGGGAAACAGATACGCAGTATTTT; CDR3: CASSFRDRETDTQYF
size: few; J: TRBJ1-4; V: TRBV15; D: .; DNA: TGTGCCACCAGCAGGGGATACACTGAAAAACTGTTTTTT; CDR3: CATSRGYTEKLFF
size: .; J: TRBJ2-5; V: TRBV28; D: .; DNA: TGTGCCAGCAGTTCGGATTGGACAGCCGGGGACACCTACCAAGAGACCCAGTACTTC; CDR3: CASSSDWTAGDTYQETQYF
size: .; J: TRBJ2-1; V: TRBV6-5; D: .; DNA: TGTGCCAGCAGTTACCTCGGGCCTCGATCCTACAATGAGCAGTTCTTC; CDR3: CASSYLGPRSYNEQFF
size: .; J: TRBJ1-4; V: TRBV20-1; D: .; DNA: TGCAGTGCTAGAGATCGGGGGAGACTGTTTTTT; CDR3: CSARDRGRLFF
size: .; J: TRBJ2-1; V: TRBV6-5; D: .; DNA: TGTGCCAGCAGCCCACCACTAGCTATTGTGGGGGGACAGTTCTTC; CDR3: CASSPPLAIVGGQFF
size: .; J: TRBJ2-1; V: TRBV5-8; D: TRBD2; DNA: TGTGCCAGCAGCCCGTTGCCTTCTAGCGGGAGACCCAATGAGCAGTTCTTC; CDR3: CASSPLPSSGRPNEQFF
size: .; J: TRBJ1-3; V: TRBV9; D: .; DNA: TGTGCCAGCAGCCAGACAGAAAGGGCCGGAAACACCATATATTTT; CDR3: CASSQTERAGNTIYF
size: .; J: TRBJ1-2; V: TRBV5-1; D: TRBD1; DNA: TGCGCCAGCAGCTGGACAGGGAGGGCCTATGGCTACACCTTC; CDR3: CASSWTGRAYGYTF
size: .; J: TRBJ2-1; V: TRBV4-3; D: TRBD1; DNA: TGCGCCAGCAGCCTTACAGGGGGCGTCTCCTACAATGAGCAGTTCTTC; CDR3: CASSLTGGVSYNEQFF
size: .; J: TRBJ1-3; V: TRBV4-3; D: TRBD1; DNA: TGCGCCAGCAGCCAAGATCGAGGCAGGGGGCCTGGAAACACCATATATTTT; CDR3: CASSQDRGRGPGNTIYF
size: .; J: TRBJ2-1; V: TRBV11-3; D: .; DNA: TGTGCCAGCAGCTTAGGGGGCCCGGGGGATGAGCAGTTCTTC; CDR3: CASSLGGPGDEQFF
size: .; J: TRBJ1-2; V: TRBV6-4; D: .; DNA: TGTGCCAGCAGGGGGACTGATGGCTACACCTTC; CDR3: CASRGTDGYTF
size: .; J: TRBJ1-5; V: TRBV16; D: TRBD1; DNA: TGTGCCAGCAGCCAATGGGACAGGAGCCCTTATAGCAATCAGCCCCAGCATTTT; CDR3: CASSQWDRSPYSNQPQHF
size: .; J: TRBJ1-2; V: TRBV7-2; D: TRBD1; DNA: TGTGCCAGCAGCTTAGCGCCACGTAGACAGGGCCTATATGGCTACACCTTC; CDR3: CASSLAPRRQGLYGYTF
size: .; J: TRBJ2-1; V: TRBV9; D: .; DNA: TGTGCCAGCAGCGTAGGGGGGCAGGGGCGAAGCTCCTACAATGAGCAGTTCTTC; CDR3: CASSVGGQGRSSYNEQFF
size: .; J: TRBJ1-2; V: TRBV14; D: .; DNA: TGTGCCAGCAGCCAAGAGGTGAACAGGCTCTATGGCTACACCTTC; CDR3: CASSQEVNRLYGYTF
size: .; J: TRBJ1-2; V: TRBV29-1; D: .; DNA: TGCAGCGTCCGAAGGGGGGCCTACTATGGCTACACCTTC; CDR3: CSVRRGAYYGYTF
size: once; J: TRBJ1-1; V: TRBV7-4; D: .; DNA: TGTGCCAGCAGCTCCCCTAGAGGGGTCAGGGGCGCGACCACTGAAGCTTTCTTT; CDR3: CASSSPRGVRGATTEAFF
size: .; J: TRBJ2-3; V: TRBV11-1; D: .; DNA: TGTGCCAGCAGCCCACAAGGCGGGAAACCTACGCAGTATTTT; CDR3: CASSPQGGKPTQYF
size: .; J: TRBJ1-4; V: TRBV15; D: .; DNA: TGTGCCACCAGCATGCCCGGGACACCCGGTGGTAGAAAACTGTTTTTT; CDR3: CATSMPGTPGGRKLFF